Below are 18 T cell receptor beta chains sequenced from a single sample in a study of long-term antiretroviral therapy in people with HIV. The run of the v3.0 immunoSEQ assay was at survey level. TCRdb's copy holds only in-frame clones and misses some; the assay was immunoSEQ multiplex PCR. The sample holds around 29,000 clones, nearly 95% seen once. The sample was unsorted PBMCs, taken 6.5 years after starting antiretroviral therapy. These receptors all come from a woman in her thirties or forties with HIV.

The chain joins TRBV2 to TRBJ2-3; 8 nucleotides line up with TRBD2. The V segment lost 6 bases and the J segment 0 bases; nucleotides outside the gene matches: 5. Per the germline V gene, CDR1 is SNHLY and CDR2 is FYNNEI. The CDR3 consists of 15 residues. This chain's CDR3 is CASSRTSTSTDTQYF. The DNA for the CDR3 is TGTGCCAGCAGCCGGACTAGCACAAGCACAGATACGCAGTATTTT.

The chain carries TRBV19 and TRBJ2-7; possible D gene TRBD2, 5 bases. Germline CDR1 and CDR2: LNHDA and SQIVND (reference sequence). This CDR3 has 14 amino acids. Deletions cut 0 bases from V and 6 bases from J, with 12 bases between. CDR3: CASSIDAGGGEQYF. For the CDR3, the DNA is TGTGCCAGTAGTATAGACGCTGGAGGAGGCGAGCAGTACTTC.

The rearrangement joins TRBV6-5 to TRBJ1-4; D is ambiguous. Germline assignment: CDR1 MNHEY and CDR2 SVGAGI. The length of the CDR3 is 14 residues. V lost 0 bases and J lost 4, with 6 bases in between. As DNA, the CDR3 is TGTGCCAGCAGTTACTCGAAATTTAATGAAAAACTGTTTTTT. As protein: CASSYSKFNEKLFF.

The gene calls are TRBV10-3 and TRBJ2-2; D gene ambiguous. This CDR3 comprises 15 residues. Deletions cut 1 base from V and 6 bases from J, with 12 bases between. Per germline, CDR1 ENHRY and CDR2 SYGVKD. CDR3 sequence reads: CAISEFLGNPGELFF. In DNA, the CDR3 is TGTGCCATCAGTGAGTTTTTGGGGAATCCCGGGGAGCTGTTTTTT.

The chain employs TRBV4-3 and TRBJ2-7; maybe TRBD1 (6 bases). The CDR3 runs 16 residues. Germline V CDR1 and CDR2: LGHNA, YSLEER. Trimming stripped 1 base from V and 2 bases from J, with 15 bases between. CDR3 sequence (DNA): TGCGCCAGCAGCCAAGTGTATCAGGGGCTCCCCTACGAGCAGTACTTC. Amino acid sequence: CASSQVYQGLPYEQYF.

The rearrangement uses TRBV7-9 and TRBJ2-6; the D is unclear. The V end was cut by 2 bases, the J end by 4 bases, with 12 bases between. The CDR3 length is 16 residues. Germline CDR1 reads SEHNR; CDR2 reads FQNEAQ (reference sequence). CDR3 DNA sequence: TGTGCCAGCAGCTTATCTTGGATTTCAGGGGCCAACGTCCTGACTTTC. It encodes CASSLSWISGANVLTF.

CDR3 sequence reads: CASSQDDGAFF. Written as DNA, the CDR3 is TGCGCCAGCAGCCAAGATGATGGAGCTTTCTTT. The chain has TRBV4-1 and TRBJ1-1; D not certain. The CDR3 runs 11 residues. Trimming stripped 0 bases from V and 10 bases from J, with 6 bases between. Germline assignment: CDR1 MGHRA and CDR2 YSYEKL.

The chain is built from TRBV15 and TRBJ2-5, with D maybe TRBD2 (6 bases). V lost 5 bases and J lost 5, with 12 bases in between. Germline loops: CDR1 LNHNV, CDR2 YYDKDF (reference sequence). The CDR3 is 13 residues long. CDR3 DNA: TGTGCCACCAGCTACCCGGGGAGGGAGACCCAGTACTTC. It translates to CATSYPGRETQYF.

This clone is a singleton in its sample. The rearrangement uses TRBV19 and TRBJ1-2; D is uncertain. This CDR3 has 13 residues. Germline V CDR1 and CDR2: LNHDA, SQIVND (reference sequence). Trimming cost V 9 bases and J 8 bases, with 19 bases left between them. The CDR3: CASSVGNSGGYTF. CDR3 DNA sequence: TGTGCCAGCAGTGTTGGGAACTCTGGGGGCTACACCTTC.

About this clone itself: Other DNA sequences in this sample translate to the same CDR3. The chain links TRBV6-5 to TRBJ1-6, with D tentatively TRBD1 (5 bases). V was pared by 6 bases and J by 7 bases, with 16 bases between. The CDR3 sequence is 15 residues long. Germline lookup yields CDR1 MNHEY and CDR2 SVGAGI. The CDR3 protein is CASSPGGSRNSPLHF. The CDR3 bases are TGTGCCAGCAGCCCGGGGGGTAGTCGAAATTCACCCCTCCACTTT.

This clone has more than one count but fewer than ten. This chain uses TRBV5-5 with TRBJ1-5; D remains unclear. This CDR3 contains 14 residues. V was pared by 2 bases and J by 4 bases, with 10 bases between. Germline V gives CDR1 SGHKS, CDR2 YYEKEE (reference sequence). This CDR3 is CASSFEGGNQPQHF. The CDR3 coding sequence is TGTGCCAGCAGCTTCGAGGGAGGGAATCAGCCCCAGCATTTT.

The DNA of the CDR3 is TGTGCCATAGCCCCTAGCGGGGTCTCTAATGAGCAGTTCTTC. Residues: CAIAPSGVSNEQFF. The chain recombines TRBV6-6 with TRBJ2-1, with TRBD2 identical over 9 bases. From germline, CDR1 is MNHNY and CDR2 SVGAGI (reference sequence). J was trimmed by 7 bases and V by 10 bases; bases with no gene match: 11. There are 14 residues in the CDR3.

The chain is built from TRBV30 and TRBJ2-6, with D unresolved. V lost 4 bases and J lost 0, with 22 bases in between. Germline CDR1 reads GTSNPN; CDR2 reads SVGIG (reference sequence). The CDR3 has 19 amino acids. CDR3 coding DNA: TGTGCCTGGATCTCAAGAGGCCCTACGCTCCTCTCTGGGGCCAACGTCCTGACTTTC. This encodes CAWISRGPTLLSGANVLTF.

The chain has TRBV28 and TRBJ2-7, with unresolved D. V was shortened by 1 base and J by 13 bases, with 14 bases between the two germline ends. The CDR3 is made up of 12 amino acids. Germline V gives CDR1 MDHEN, CDR2 SYDVKM. The chain's CDR3 is CASSLSQQSPYF. CDR3 bases: TGTGCCAGCAGTTTATCCCAGCAAAGCCCCTACTTC.

This clone was seen a handful of times. The chain couples TRBV2 to TRBJ1-5; D uncertain. This CDR3 is built from 14 residues. Germline V CDR1 and CDR2: SNHLY, FYNNEI. V was cut by 5 bases and J by 2 bases, with 10 bases left in between. The CDR3 DNA sequence: TGTGCCAGCAGTTCCGGGAGGGGCAATCAGCCCCAGCATTTT. Encoded protein: CASSSGRGNQPQHF.

V is TRBV30 and J is TRBJ1-1; tentative D call: TRBD1 (6 bases). V lost 4 bases to trimming and J lost 6 bases, with 18 bases between them. Per germline, CDR1 GTSNPN and CDR2 SVGIG (reference sequence). The CDR3 consists of 14 residues. CDR3 residues: CAWTGGQSLSEAFF. The CDR3 DNA reads as TGTGCCTGGACCGGGGGACAATCACTATCTGAAGCTTTCTTT.

V and J are TRBV19 and TRBJ2-1; 8 bases line up with TRBD2. Germline assignment: CDR1 LNHDA and CDR2 SQIVND (reference sequence). V gave up 8 bases and J gave up 5 bases; unmatched junction bases: 8. This CDR3 spans 14 amino acids. The CDR3 region has the DNA TGTGCCAGTCAAAGGACTAGCTTCGACAATGAGCAGTTCTTC. Its translation is CASQRTSFDNEQFF. Variable domain in full (rest from reference TRBV19 and TRBJ2-1): DGGITQSPKYLFRKEGQNVTLSCEQNLNHDAMYWYRQDPGQGLRLIYYSQIVNDFQKGDIAEGYSVSREKKESFPLTVTSAQKNPTAFYLCASQRTSFDNEQFFGPGTRLTVL.

The J gene is TRBJ2-6, the V gene TRBV19; the match to TRBD1 covers 11 bases. The CDR3 contains 19 residues. Germline V gene sequence: CDR1 LNHDA, CDR2 SQIVND (reference sequence). Unmatched junction bases numbered 6, after V lost 1 base and J lost 1 base. CDR3 sequence: CASSIAGTGGTSGANVLTF. The CDR3 bases are TGTGCCAGTAGTATAGCCGGGACAGGGGGAACATCTGGGGCCAACGTCCTGACTTTC. The full variable domain, completed using reference TRBV19 and TRBJ2-6, is DGGITQSPKYLFRKEGQNVTLSCEQNLNHDAMYWYRQDPGQGLRLIYYSQIVNDFQKGDIAEGYSVSREKKESFPLTVTSAQKNPTAFYLCASSIAGTGGTSGANVLTFGAGSRLTVL.